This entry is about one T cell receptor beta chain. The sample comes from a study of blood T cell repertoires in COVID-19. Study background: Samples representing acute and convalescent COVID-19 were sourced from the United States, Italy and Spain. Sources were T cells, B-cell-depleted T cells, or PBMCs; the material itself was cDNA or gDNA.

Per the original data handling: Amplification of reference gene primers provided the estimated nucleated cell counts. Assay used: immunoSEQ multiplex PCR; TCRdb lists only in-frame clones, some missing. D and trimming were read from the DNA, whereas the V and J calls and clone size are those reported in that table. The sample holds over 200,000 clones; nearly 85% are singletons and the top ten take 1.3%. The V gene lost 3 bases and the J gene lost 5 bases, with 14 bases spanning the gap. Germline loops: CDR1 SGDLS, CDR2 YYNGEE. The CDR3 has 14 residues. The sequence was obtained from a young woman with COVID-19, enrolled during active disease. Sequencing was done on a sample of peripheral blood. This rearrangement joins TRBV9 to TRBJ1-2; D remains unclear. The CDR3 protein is CASSEGGNGYGYTF. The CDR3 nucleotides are TGTGCCAGCAGCGAGGGAGGGAATGGGTATGGCTACACCTTC.